The 21 T cell receptor beta chains reported below all come from one sample, sequenced in a study of T cells in Graves' hyperthyroidism and ophthalmopathy. RNA transcripts were the template for amplifying TCR beta CDR3 regions. Using the HTBI primer set, a first-round RT-PCR was run on the TCR CDR3. TCRdb reprocessed the multiplex PCR reads via MiXCR and lists one record per CDR3 protein. The data show under 400,000 distinct CDR3 sequences, more than 20% seen once. Input material: blood. The receptors derive from a man over 45 with Graves' hyperthyroidism.

The chain uses TRBV19 and TRBJ1-5; a weak D match, TRBD1 (5 bases). This CDR3 has 16 residues. V dropped 3 bases and J dropped 3 bases, with 15 bases sitting between them. Looked up from germline, CDR1 is LNHDA and CDR2 is SQIVND (reference sequence). The CDR3 bases are TGTGCCAGTAGTATGAGGCGGGGAGGGGTCAATCAGCCCCAGCATTTT. Amino acids: CASSMRRGGVNQPQHF.

In its sample, this clonotype was seen a few times. The chain joins TRBV7-6 to TRBJ2-5; D is ambiguous. Germline CDR1 SGHVS, CDR2 FNYEAQ. The V and J ends lost 7 bases and 5 bases respectively, with 17 bases between them. This CDR3 is built from 14 residues. CDR3 protein: CASTQVDRGETQYF. Here the CDR3 DNA reads TGTGCCAGCACCCAAGTGGATCGTGGGGAGACCCAGTACTTC.

The chain has TRBV11-2 and TRBJ2-1; 10 nucleotides align to TRBD2. V was pared by 3 bases and J by 7 bases, with 6 bases of the junction left unmatched. Germline loops: CDR1 SGHAT, CDR2 FQNNGV. This CDR3 comprises 15 residues. As DNA, the CDR3 is TGTGCCAGCAGCTTTTTGAGCGGGAGGGGGAATGAGCAGTTCTTC. Protein sequence: CASSFLSGRGNEQFF.

This clonotype was counted ten times or more. V is TRBV11-2 and J is TRBJ2-7, with 7 bases that match TRBD2. Germline loops: CDR1 SGHAT, CDR2 FQNNGV. The junction had 10 bases not matched to a gene; V was cut back by 4 bases and J by 4 bases. This CDR3 comprises 15 residues. The CDR3 here is CASSSNSGIGYEQYF. In DNA form, the CDR3 reads TGTGCCAGCAGCTCAAACAGCGGGATAGGGTACGAGCAGTACTTC.

The chain recombines TRBV6-1 with TRBJ1-2; 8 nucleotides line up with TRBD1. The CDR3 runs to 14 residues. Per germline, CDR1 MNHNS and CDR2 SASEGT. V dropped 10 bases and J dropped 3; count of bases not matched to a gene: 10. CDR3 DNA sequence: TGTGCCACAGGGTACCGGGACAGGCACTATGGCTACACCTTC. It is translated as CATGYRDRHYGYTF.

This clonotype was detected only once. The chain recombines TRBV30 with TRBJ2-7, with D possibly matching TRBD2 (6 bases). Trimming shortened V by 0 bases and J by 2 bases, and 14 bases separated the two germline ends. Per germline, CDR1 GTSNPN and CDR2 SVGIG (reference sequence). The CDR3 has 15 amino acids. The CDR3 protein is CAWSVRDSKAYEQYF. The DNA for the CDR3 is TGTGCCTGGAGTGTACGGGACTCCAAGGCCTACGAGCAGTACTTC. The variable domain in full, completed from reference TRBV30 and TRBJ2-7, reads SQTIHQWPATLVQPVGSPLSLECTVEGTSNPNLYWYRQAAGRGLQLLFYSVGIGQISSEVPQNLSASRPQDRQFILSSKKLLLSDSGFYLCAWSVRDSKAYEQYFGPGTRLTVT.

This clonotype showed up many times. The gene calls are TRBV7-3 and TRBJ2-1, with TRBD2 matching 11 bases. This CDR3 has 15 amino acids. The V gene end was trimmed by 5 bases and the J gene end by 6 bases; junction bases not matched to a gene: 6. CDR1 is SGHTA and CDR2 is FQGTGA in the germline V gene. CDR3 DNA sequence: TGTGCCAGCAGCCCAGACGGACTAGCGGGCAATGAGCAGTTCTTC. It is translated as CASSPDGLAGNEQFF.

This chain uses TRBV28 with TRBJ1-1, with a tentative D call TRBD1 (5 bases). Germline CDR1 is MDHEN and CDR2 is SYDVKM. The CDR3 is made up of 12 amino acids. V lost 10 bases and J lost 1, with 10 bases in between. In nucleotides, the CDR3 is TGTGCCACCGGGGACGGGAACACTGAAGCTTTCTTT. This translates into CATGDGNTEAFF.

This clonotype was seen more than once but under ten times. The chain carries TRBV12-5 and TRBJ2-7; D is unclear. Germline values: CDR1 LGHNT, CDR2 FRNRAP. V was clipped by 1 base and J by 0 bases, with 4 bases between them. The length of the CDR3 is 13 residues. For the CDR3, the DNA is TGTGCTAGTGGTTTGGACAACTCCTACGAGCAGTACTTC. Translating it yields CASGLDNSYEQYF.

The chain carries TRBV28 and TRBJ2-2, with 10 positions matching TRBD2. The trim removed 5 bases at V and 4 bases at J, leaving 7 bases unmatched. This CDR3 is built from 16 residues. Germline CDR1 reads MDHEN; CDR2 reads SYDVKM. The chain's CDR3 is CASSPTSGTGTGELFF. CDR3 nucleotide sequence: TGTGCCAGCAGTCCCACTAGCGGGACTGGCACCGGGGAGCTGTTTTTT.

V and J are TRBV6-2 or TRBV6-3 and TRBJ2-5; 7 bases are shared with TRBD2. Germline CDR1 MNHEY, CDR2 SVGEGT. The V segment lost 6 bases and the J segment 2 bases; nucleotides outside the gene matches: 21. This CDR3 is 19 amino acids long. The CDR3 DNA reads as TGTGCCAGCAGATACCCAGCGGGACCCACAGCCCTCTTTCAAGAGACCCAGTACTTC. As protein: CASRYPAGPTALFQETQYF.

Concerning this clonotype itself: The junction differs from germline at one of its ends, possibly a read error. The chain joins TRBV10-3 to TRBJ1-5; D is perhaps TRBD1 (6 bases). This CDR3 is 15 amino acids long. Germline-derived CDR1 and CDR2 are ENHRY and SYGVKD. This CDR3 reads CAISKSSGENQPQHF. The CDR3 bases are TGTGCCATCAGTAAGTCGTCAGGGGAAAATCAGCCCCAGCATTTT.

This clonotype was counted ten times or more. CDR3 coding DNA: TGTGCCAGCAGCCACTACCGGGACGCTGAGCAGTACTTC. It codes for CASSHYRDAEQYF. This chain connects TRBV7-2 to TRBJ2-7; perhaps D is TRBD1 or TRBD2 (5 bases each). Trimming pared 5 bases from V and 7 bases from J, leaving 15 bases between. Germline lookup yields CDR1 SGHTA and CDR2 FQGNSA. This CDR3 contains 13 residues.

The rearrangement joins TRBV3-1 to TRBJ2-1; 12 nucleotides agree with TRBD2. V shed 0 bases and J 5 bases; nucleotides not matched to a gene: 5. Looked up from germline, CDR1 is LGHDT and CDR2 is YNNKEL (reference sequence). The CDR3 length is 17 residues. The chain's CDR3 is CASSQDPTSGSHNEQFF. CDR3 coding DNA: TGTGCCAGCAGCCAAGACCCGACTAGCGGGAGTCACAATGAGCAGTTCTTC.

Details on this clonotype: A junction boundary mismatches the germline segment, possibly from a read error. The CDR3 sequence: CASSALGERDLAKDIQYF. The CDR3, as DNA: TGTGCCAGCAGTGCCCTCGGGGAAAGGGACCTAGCCAAAGACATTCAGTACTTC. The chain recombines TRBV2 with TRBJ2-4; D could derive from TRBD1 or TRBD2 (5 bases each). CDR3 size: 18 residues. Germline loops: CDR1 SNHLY, CDR2 FYNNEI.

In its sample, this clonotype was seen a few times. This rearrangement joins TRBV5-1 to TRBJ2-3; the match to TRBD2 covers 13 bases. The CDR3 loop spans 18 amino acids. The germline CDR1 and CDR2 sequences are SGHRS and YFSETQ. Trimming at V came to 3 bases and at J to 5 bases, leaving 12 bases not matched to a gene. The CDR3 loop reads CASSSYPGLAGAGDTQYF. As DNA, the CDR3 is TGCGCCAGCAGCTCATATCCCGGACTAGCGGGAGCCGGAGATACGCAGTATTTT. The full variable domain, in which reference TRBV5-1 and TRBJ2-3 provide the parts outside the CDR3, is KAGVTQTPRYLIKTRGQQVTLSCSPISGHRSVSWYQQTPGQGLQFLFEYFSETQRNKGNFPGRFSGRQFSNSRSEMNVSTLELGDSALYLCASSSYPGLAGAGDTQYFGPGTRLTVL.

The chain couples TRBV7-2 to TRBJ2-7; 8 bases are a match to TRBD1. CDR1 SGHTA and CDR2 FQGNSA come from the germline V gene. V trimming: 0 bases; J trimming: 4 bases; junction bases outside the gene matches: 8. The CDR3 runs to 16 residues. CDR3 loop: CASSLAAGQELYEQYF. The DNA of the CDR3 is TGTGCCAGCAGCTTAGCGGCGGGACAGGAGTTATACGAGCAGTACTTC.

Worth noting for this clonotype: This clone may be a read error of a much larger clone one base away. The chain links TRBV28 to TRBJ2-5; 10 nucleotides align to TRBD2. Germline V gives CDR1 MDHEN, CDR2 SYDVKM. The CDR3 has 15 amino acids. V dropped 3 bases and J dropped 10; count of bases not matched to a gene: 11. The CDR3 sequence is CASSFTSGGVRVQYF. The CDR3 nucleotides are TGTGCCAGCAGTTTTACCAGCGGGGGGGTCAGGGTCCAGTACTTC.

The rearrangement joins TRBV7-9 to TRBJ2-5, with 7 bases identical to TRBD2. Germline V CDR1 and CDR2: SEHNR, FQNEAQ (reference sequence). This CDR3 comprises 14 residues. V lost 1 base and J lost 2; bases outside the gene matches: 1. DNA of the CDR3: TGTGCCAGCAGCTTAGTTAGCGGGCAAGAGACCCAGTACTTC. Residues: CASSLVSGQETQYF.

In this sample, this clonotype turned up many times. The chain carries TRBV3-1 and TRBJ2-3; no definite D call. Germline V gene sequence: CDR1 LGHDT, CDR2 YNNKEL (reference sequence). The CDR3 has 13 residues. Trimming stripped 8 bases from V and 5 bases from J, with 14 bases between. The CDR3 sequence: CASAQVSGDTQYF. CDR3 sequence (DNA): TGTGCCAGCGCCCAAGTTAGTGGAGATACGCAGTATTTT.

A few counts support this clonotype. The rearrangement uses TRBV7-9 and TRBJ1-4; D may be TRBD1 (6 bases). Trimming pared 5 bases from V and 8 bases from J, leaving 12 bases between. Looked up from germline, CDR1 is SEHNR and CDR2 is FQNEAQ (reference sequence). The CDR3 consists of 13 residues. This chain's CDR3 is CASSNRADEKLFF. In nucleotides, the CDR3 is TGTGCCAGCAGCAACAGGGCTGACGAAAAACTGTTTTTT. The whole variable domain, filled in from reference TRBV7-9 and TRBJ1-4, reads DTGVSQNPRHKITKRGQNVTFRCDPISEHNRLYWYRQTLGQGPEFLTYFQNEAQLEKSRLLSDRFSAERPKGSFSTLEIQRTEQGDSAMYLCASSNRADEKLFFGSGTQLSVL.